This T cell receptor beta chain was recorded in a study of blood T cell repertoires in COVID-19. Overall study context: Sample material is recorded as cDNA or gDNA derived from T cells, B-cell-depleted T cells, or PBMCs.

Original methodology: Counts of nucleated cells, estimated from reference gene primer amplification, were obtained. Some clones are missing from TCRdb's copy, which holds only in-frame ones; the method was immunoSEQ multiplex PCR. V and J calls and clone size are given by that table; D and trimming were obtained from the DNA. This sample has approximately 90,000 clones; 75% to 85% occur once, and the top ten carry 25%. The CDR3 covers 13 residues. The V gene's germline CDR1 is MGHDK and CDR2 SYGVNS. J was trimmed by 6 bases and V by 8 bases; bases with no gene match: 2. The sequencing input was peripheral blood. This rearrangement joins TRBV25-1 to TRBJ2-1, with 12 bases that match TRBD1. This TCR was sampled from a man aged 55 to 70 with acute or convalescent COVID-19. The DNA for the CDR3 is TGTGCCAGCGGGGGACAGGGGGCCAATGAGCAGTTCTTC. Protein sequence: CASGGQGANEQFF.